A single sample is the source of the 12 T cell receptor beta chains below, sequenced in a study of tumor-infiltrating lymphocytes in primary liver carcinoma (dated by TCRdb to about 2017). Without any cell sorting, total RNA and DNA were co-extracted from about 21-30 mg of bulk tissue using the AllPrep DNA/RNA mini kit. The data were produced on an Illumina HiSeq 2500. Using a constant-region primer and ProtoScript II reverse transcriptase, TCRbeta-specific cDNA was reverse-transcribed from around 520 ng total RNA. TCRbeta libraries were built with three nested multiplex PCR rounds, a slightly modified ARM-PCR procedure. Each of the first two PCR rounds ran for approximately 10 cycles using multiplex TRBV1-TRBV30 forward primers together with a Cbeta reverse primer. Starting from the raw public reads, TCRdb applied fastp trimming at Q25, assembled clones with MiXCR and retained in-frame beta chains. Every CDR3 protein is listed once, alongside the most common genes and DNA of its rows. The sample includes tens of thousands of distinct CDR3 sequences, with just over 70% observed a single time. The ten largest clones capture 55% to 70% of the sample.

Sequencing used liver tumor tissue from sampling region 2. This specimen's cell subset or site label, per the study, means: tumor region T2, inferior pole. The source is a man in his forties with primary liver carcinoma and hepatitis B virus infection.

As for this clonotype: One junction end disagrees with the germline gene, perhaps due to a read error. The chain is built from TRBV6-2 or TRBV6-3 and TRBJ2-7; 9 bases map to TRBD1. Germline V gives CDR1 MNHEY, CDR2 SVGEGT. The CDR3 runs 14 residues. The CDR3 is CASSLRDRAHDQYF. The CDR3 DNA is TGTGCCAGCAGTCTCCGGGACAGGGCCCACGATCAGTACTTC.

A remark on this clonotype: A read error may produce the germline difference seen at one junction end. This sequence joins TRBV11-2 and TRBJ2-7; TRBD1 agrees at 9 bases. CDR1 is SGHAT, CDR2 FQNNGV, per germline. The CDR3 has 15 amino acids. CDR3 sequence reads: CASSLRWTGESKQNF. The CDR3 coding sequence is TGTGCCAGCAGCTTACGATGGACAGGGGAAAGCAAGCAGAACTTC.

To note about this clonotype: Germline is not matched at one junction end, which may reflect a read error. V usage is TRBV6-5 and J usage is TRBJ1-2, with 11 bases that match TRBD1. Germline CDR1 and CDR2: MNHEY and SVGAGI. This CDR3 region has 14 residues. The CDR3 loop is CASGGTGGFYAYTF. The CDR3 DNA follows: TGTGCCAGCGGCGGGACAGGGGGTTTCTATGCCTACACTTTC.

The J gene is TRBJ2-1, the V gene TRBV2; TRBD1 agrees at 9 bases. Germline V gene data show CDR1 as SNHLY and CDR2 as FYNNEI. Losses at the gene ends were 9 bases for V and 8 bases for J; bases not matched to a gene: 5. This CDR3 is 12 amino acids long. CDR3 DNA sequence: TGTGCCAGTTCGACAGGGGGGTATGAGCAGTTCTTC. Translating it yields CASSTGGYEQFF.

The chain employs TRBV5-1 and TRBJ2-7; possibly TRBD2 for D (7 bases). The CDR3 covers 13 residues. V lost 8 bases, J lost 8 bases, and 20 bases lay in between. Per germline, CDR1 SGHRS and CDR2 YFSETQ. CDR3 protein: CARNREGDYKQYF. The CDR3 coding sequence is TGCGCCAGAAACAGGGAGGGGGATTACAAGCAGTACTTC.

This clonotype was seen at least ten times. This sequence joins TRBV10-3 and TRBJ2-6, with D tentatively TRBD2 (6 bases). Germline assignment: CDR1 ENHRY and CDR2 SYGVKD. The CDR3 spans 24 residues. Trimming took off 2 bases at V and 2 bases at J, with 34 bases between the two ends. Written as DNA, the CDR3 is TGTGCCATCAGTGAGGAACTGGTTTCTCTGCCTTGGGCGGGGATTGATACTGGGGCCAACGTCCTGACTTTC. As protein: CAISEELVSLPWAGIDTGANVLTF.

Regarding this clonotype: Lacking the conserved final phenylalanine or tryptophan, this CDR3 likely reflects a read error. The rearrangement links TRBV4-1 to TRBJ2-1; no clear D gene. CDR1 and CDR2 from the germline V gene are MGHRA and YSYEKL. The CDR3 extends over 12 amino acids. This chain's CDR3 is CASSQESNEQFL. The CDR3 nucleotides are TGCGCAAGCAGCCAAGAATCCAATGAGCAGTTCCTC.

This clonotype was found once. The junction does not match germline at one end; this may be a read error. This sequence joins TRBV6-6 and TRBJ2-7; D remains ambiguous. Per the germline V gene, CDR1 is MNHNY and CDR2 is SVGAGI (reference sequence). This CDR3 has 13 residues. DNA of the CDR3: TGTGCCAGCAAAGAGTGGCCTTCCTACGAGCAGTATTTC. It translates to CASKEWPSYEQYF.

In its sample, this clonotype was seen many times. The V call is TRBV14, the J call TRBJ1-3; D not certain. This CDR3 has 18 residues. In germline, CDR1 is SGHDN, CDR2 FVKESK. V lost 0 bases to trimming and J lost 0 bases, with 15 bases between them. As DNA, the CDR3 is TGTGCCAGCAGCCAAGATCTTGCCAGTTGGAGCTCTGGAAACACCATATATTTT. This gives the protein CASSQDLASWSSGNTIYF.

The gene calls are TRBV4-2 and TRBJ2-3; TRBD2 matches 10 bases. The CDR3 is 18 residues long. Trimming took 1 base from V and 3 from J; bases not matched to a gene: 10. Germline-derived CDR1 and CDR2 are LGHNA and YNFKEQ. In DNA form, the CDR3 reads TGTGCCAGCAGCCAAGTGACGCTTCTAGCGGGGGTGACAGATACGCAGTATTTT. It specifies CASSQVTLLAGVTDTQYF.

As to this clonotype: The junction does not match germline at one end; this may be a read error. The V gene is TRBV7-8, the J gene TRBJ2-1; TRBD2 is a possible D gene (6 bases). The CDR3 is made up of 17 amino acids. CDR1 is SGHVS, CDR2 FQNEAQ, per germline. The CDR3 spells CVSSLGELAYSYDEQFF. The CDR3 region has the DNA TGTGTCAGCAGCTTAGGGGAACTAGCTTACTCCTACGATGAGCAGTTCTTC.

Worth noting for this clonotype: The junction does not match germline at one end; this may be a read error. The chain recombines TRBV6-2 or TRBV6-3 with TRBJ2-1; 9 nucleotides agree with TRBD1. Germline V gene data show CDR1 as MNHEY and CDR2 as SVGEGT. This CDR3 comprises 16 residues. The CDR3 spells CASSPPGQGSCNEQFF. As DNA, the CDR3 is TGTGCCAGCAGTCCGCCGGGACAGGGCTCCTGCAATGAGCAGTTCTTC.